This TCR beta chain was found in a study of CD8 T cells in Susac syndrome. RNA was extracted with the RNeasy kit, and a quantity of roughly 0.45 to 1 ug was reverse transcribed using random hexamers. Amplification of the TCR beta CDR3 was carried out by immunoSEQ multiplex PCR, which spanned a total of 54 Vbeta and 13 Jbeta segments. TCRdb independently ran MiXCR on the immunoSEQ multiplex PCR reads; one entry per CDR3 protein. The table records 110,000 to 150,000 distinct CDR3 sequences, nearly 95% of them present only once. From blood CD8+ and CD4+ T cells, the TCR beta chain was sequenced. Healthy donors formed controls matched for age and sex. The CDR3 sequence is 13 residues long. Germline CDR1 is LGHNT and CDR2 is FRNRAP. V lost 1 base to trimming and J lost 15 bases, with 16 bases between them.

The specimen was CD8+ T cells from PBMCs. This chain uses TRBV12-5 with TRBJ2-1; D perhaps matches TRBD2 (5 bases). The sequence was obtained from a human donor in good health. Here the CDR3 reads CASGLAVGESRFF. The CDR3 nucleotides read TGTGCTAGTGGTTTGGCCGTGGGAGAATCGAGGTTCTTC.